Listed below are T cell receptor beta chains from one sample, sequenced in a study. MiXCR, applied by TCRdb to the multiplex PCR reads, yields one record per CDR3 protein. The sample consists of almost 900 distinct CDR3 sequences, 17% of them appearing once. Sequencing used Tregs sorted from blood. Receptor source: a female donor with breast cancer. Each CDR3 is given with its conserved first and last residue. The D gene is left open where the match is weak. Clone size is not always given. Where it is, it says once, few, many or a class for expanded clones.

clone_size j_call v_call d_call cdr3_aa cdr3_nt
large TRBJ1-2 TRBV12-3/TRBV12-4 - CASSLQGVYGYTF TGTGCCAGCAGTCTACAGGGTGTCTATGGCTACACCTTC
- TRBJ1-2 TRBV12-3/TRBV12-4 - CASSFWSGSNYGYTF TGTGCCAGCAGTTTCTGGTCAGGGTCTAACTATGGCTACACCTTC